This T cell receptor beta chain was sequenced during a study of blood T cell repertoires in COVID-19. Overall study context: Two negative PCRs, clearance, or symptom resolution had been documented for recovered Cohort 3 donors. COVID-19 samples collected from the United States, Italy and Spain covered acute and convalescent phases. T cells, B-cell-depleted T cells, or PBMCs supplied cDNA or gDNA.

The study assigned cohorts using participant-reported clinical history. The repertoire was sequenced with immunoSEQ multiplex PCR; TCRdb's copy has only in-frame clones and lacks some. The sample has hundreds of thousands of clones, over 75% seen once. The sequenced material came from PBMCs or T cells enriched from blood (not recorded which). The clonotype was recovered from a man in his forties in a cohort exposed to, infected with or recovered from COVID-19 (not recorded which).

The CDR3 DNA sequence: TGTGCCAGCAGCCAAGTAGACAGGTGGGACGAAGCTTTCTTT. Translated, it gives CASSQVDRWDEAFF. The chain carries TRBV4-2 and TRBJ1-1, with D perhaps TRBD1 (6 bases). The V gene lost 1 base and the J gene lost 8 bases, with 14 bases spanning the gap. This CDR3 contains 14 residues. Germline CDR1 and CDR2: LGHNA and YNFKEQ.